The 16 T cell receptor beta chains below all came from one sample that was sequenced in a study of technical replicates of blood from a handful of donors. TCRdb keeps only in-frame clones here, not all; method: immunoSEQ multiplex PCR. The data hold some 74,000 clones, with roughly 96% observed a single time. The sample consisted of T cells isolated from PBMCs. These receptors originate from a human donor in good health.

This sequence joins TRBV13 and TRBJ2-7; 11 positions agree with TRBD2. The CDR3 runs to 14 residues. Unmatched junction bases numbered 4, after V lost 3 bases and J lost 6 bases. The germline CDR1 and CDR2 sequences are PRHDT and FYEKMQ (reference sequence). CDR3 sequence reads: CASSFLAGGSEQYF. The CDR3 nucleotides read TGTGCCAGCAGCTTCCTAGCGGGAGGCTCCGAGCAGTACTTC.

CDR3 amino acids: CASSVGRFTQGSDTQYF. CDR3 DNA: TGTGCCAGCAGCGTAGGGAGATTTACGCAGGGCAGCGATACGCAGTATTTT. The chain is built from TRBV9 and TRBJ2-3, with D possibly matching TRBD1 (5 bases). CDR1 and CDR2 from the germline V gene are SGDLS and YYNGEE. Deletions cut 0 bases from V and 6 bases from J, with 20 bases between. CDR3 size: 17 residues.

The rearrangement links TRBV9 to TRBJ1-5; 8 bases are a match to TRBD1. CDR1 and CDR2 from the germline V gene are SGDLS and YYNGEE. The CDR3 has 19 amino acids. V dropped 3 bases and J dropped 5; count of bases not matched to a gene: 19. The CDR3 coding sequence is TGTGCCAGCAGCGACTTAAGGGTGTCTCTGGGACAGGTAGATCAGCCCCAGCATTTT. Protein: CASSDLRVSLGQVDQPQHF.

This clone was detected only a few times. The CDR3 region has the DNA TGTGCCAGCAGACCCAGCGGGCGTATAGATACGCAGTATTTT. As protein: CASRPSGRIDTQYF. This chain uses TRBV28 with TRBJ2-3, with a tentative D call TRBD2 (6 bases). Trimming took off 6 bases at V and 5 bases at J, with 15 bases between the two ends. Germline V gene data show CDR1 as MDHEN and CDR2 as SYDVKM. The CDR3 is 14 amino acids.

This rearrangement joins TRBV4-2 to TRBJ1-5, with 10 bases aligning to TRBD1. Germline V CDR1 and CDR2: LGHNA, YNFKEQ. The CDR3 sequence is 15 residues long. V shed 5 bases, J shed 5 bases, and the junction held 6 bases outside the gene matches. The DNA of the CDR3 is TGTGCCAGCAGCGGTAGACAGGGGGCTGATCAGCCCCAGCATTTT. It yields the protein CASSGRQGADQPQHF.

The chain has TRBV5-1 and TRBJ1-2, with 7 nucleotides matching TRBD1. Trimming at V came to 0 bases and at J to 1 base, leaving 12 bases not matched to a gene. This CDR3 has 18 amino acids. Germline V lookup: CDR1 SGHRS, CDR2 YFSETQ. The CDR3: CASSLDIRDRTFNYGYTF. CDR3 sequence (DNA): TGCGCCAGCAGCTTGGATATAAGGGACAGAACATTTAACTATGGCTACACCTTC.

This rearrangement joins TRBV9 to TRBJ2-7; 7 bases fit TRBD1. CDR3 length: 15 amino acids. CDR1 is SGDLS, CDR2 YYNGEE, per germline. Trimming took 0 bases from V and 2 from J; bases not matched to a gene: 5. The CDR3 region is CASSVEWTGAYEQYF. As DNA, the CDR3 is TGTGCCAGCAGCGTAGAATGGACAGGAGCCTACGAGCAGTACTTC.

The V call is TRBV6-5, the J call TRBJ2-7, with D perhaps matching TRBD1 (6 bases). Germline CDR1 is MNHEY and CDR2 is SVGAGI. V lost 1 base and J 4 bases, leaving 11 bases between the germline ends. The CDR3 totals 14 residues. The CDR3 DNA reads TGTGCCAGCAGTTACTGGGCAGGGGAGTACGAGCAGTACTTC. It translates to CASSYWAGEYEQYF.

The chain couples TRBV7-6 to TRBJ1-1, with 8 bases fitting TRBD1. V gave up 7 bases and J gave up 5 bases; unmatched junction bases: 9. Germline CDR1 reads SGHVS; CDR2 reads FNYEAQ. The CDR3 runs to 14 residues. The CDR3 spells CASTFDRGGTEAFF. The CDR3 nucleotides are TGTGCCAGCACCTTTGACAGGGGAGGAACTGAAGCTTTCTTT.

The chain combines TRBV9 with TRBJ2-1; 9 positions match TRBD2. The germline V gene encodes CDR1 SGDLS and CDR2 YYNGEE. The length of the CDR3 is 15 residues. The V and J ends lost 0 bases and 9 bases, in that order; junction bases with no gene match: 7. As DNA, the CDR3 is TGTGCCAGCAGCGTAGCTAGCGGGGTAGTAGCTGAGCAGTTCTTC. It is translated as CASSVASGVVAEQFF. Together with reference TRBV9 and TRBJ2-1, the CDR3 gives the full variable domain: DSGVTQTPKHLITATGQRVTLRCSPRSGDLSVYWYQQSLDQGLQFLIQYYNGEERAKGNILERFSAQQFPDLHSELNLSSLELGDSALYFCASSVASGVVAEQFFGPGTRLTVL.

This chain uses TRBV4-1 with TRBJ2-7, with 9 bases that match TRBD1. V lost 4 bases to trimming and J lost 4 bases; unmatched junction nucleotides: 14. Germline V gene sequence: CDR1 MGHRA, CDR2 YSYEKL. The CDR3 sequence is 17 residues long. CDR3 sequence reads: CASSPTPIPGQGYEQYF. CDR3 nucleotide sequence: TGCGCCAGCAGCCCAACCCCTATTCCGGGACAGGGATACGAGCAGTACTTC.

The V gene is TRBV5-4, the J gene TRBJ1-1, with a possible D match to TRBD1 (6 bases). V lost 4 bases, J lost 5 bases, and 15 bases lay in between. There are 14 residues in the CDR3. Germline V lookup: CDR1 SGHNT, CDR2 YYREEE (reference sequence). The CDR3: CASSLGLRGTEAFF. The CDR3 nucleotides read TGTGCCAGCAGCCTGGGTCTTAGGGGGACTGAAGCTTTCTTT.

J is TRBJ2-2 and V is TRBV11-3; D gene ambiguous. This CDR3 is built from 14 residues. CDR1 is SGHNT, CDR2 YENEEA, per germline. The V end was cut by 3 bases, the J end by 1 base, with 6 bases between. The CDR3 loop is CASSLSVNTGELFF. DNA for the CDR3: TGTGCCAGCAGCTTGTCAGTGAACACCGGGGAGCTGTTTTTT. Variable domain in full (rest from reference TRBV11-3 and TRBJ2-2): EAGVVQSPRYKIIEKKQPVAFWCNPISGHNTLYWYLQNLGQGPELLIRYENEEAVDDSQLPKDRFSAERLKGVDSTLKIQPAELGDSAVYLCASSLSVNTGELFFGEGSRLTVL.

This chain joins TRBV11-3 and TRBJ2-7, with unresolved D. Germline V gives CDR1 SGHNT, CDR2 YENEEA. The CDR3 runs to 12 residues. V lost 0 bases and J lost 3, with 3 bases in between. The CDR3, as DNA: TGTGCCAGCAGCTTAGATTACTACGAGCAGTACTTC. Translating gives CASSLDYYEQYF.

The V gene is TRBV6-5, the J gene TRBJ2-7; D ambiguous. This CDR3 spans 11 amino acids. V lost 6 bases and J lost 7, with 10 bases in between. Per the germline V gene, CDR1 is MNHEY and CDR2 is SVGAGI. The CDR3 sequence is CASRDSQEQYF. The CDR3 DNA reads as TGTGCCAGCAGAGACTCCCAGGAGCAGTACTTC.

This clone was detected only once. This sequence joins TRBV30 and TRBJ1-1; D unresolved. Germline values: CDR1 GTSNPN, CDR2 SVGIG (reference sequence). Between the trimmed V and J ends, which lost 4 bases and 11 bases, there was a span of 23 bases. The CDR3 spans 14 residues. The CDR3 DNA sequence: TGTGCCTGGAAAGCAGTCTGGAACAGCCGGAAGGCTTTCTTT. Translated, it gives CAWKAVWNSRKAFF.